The next 19 T cell receptor beta chains were all read from a single sample in a study of T cell responses to AZD1222 COVID-19 vaccine (dated by TCRdb to 2020 to 2023). Sample time point, as interpreted from the label and publication: baseline before first vaccination. Library method: the immunoSEQ multiplex PCR assay. TCRdb carries this immuneACCESS record with in-frame sequences only. Its versions omit some clonotypes, under half of them owing to an unresolved V gene in the studies checked, with the rest unexplained. The sample profile shows 90,000 to 95,000 clones; about nine tenths of them were found once. The ten biggest clones cover roughly a tenth of the sample. Sample: peripheral blood, taken on day 0 of AZD1222 vaccination. These receptors originate from an adult in good health.

The chain combines TRBV10-3 with TRBJ1-1; D unresolved. The V gene lost 3 bases and the J gene lost 1 base, with 12 bases spanning the gap. Germline V gene sequence: CDR1 ENHRY, CDR2 SYGVKD. The CDR3 extends over 15 amino acids. The CDR3 bases are TGTGCCATCAGTGACACAAGTTTATCGAACACTGAAGCTTTCTTT. Residues: CAISDTSLSNTEAFF.

This clone was seen more than once but under ten times. The chain carries TRBV9 and TRBJ2-1, with 7 positions matching TRBD2. The V and J ends lost 5 bases and 2 bases, in that order; junction bases with no gene match: 10. The CDR3 extends over 16 amino acids. Germline lookup yields CDR1 SGDLS and CDR2 YYNGEE. The CDR3 nucleotides are TGTGCCAGCAGGCCAACTGGGGAGGGCGCCTACAATGAGCAGTTCTTC. It specifies CASRPTGEGAYNEQFF.

The chain joins TRBV11-2 to TRBJ2-3; 7 nucleotides align to TRBD2. The CDR3 has 15 residues. Trimming removed 8 bases from V and 4 bases from J; junction bases left unmatched: 12. Germline V lookup: CDR1 SGHAT, CDR2 FQNNGV. Here the CDR3 reads CASGTWETSADTQYF. The CDR3 DNA follows: TGTGCCAGCGGAACCTGGGAAACTAGCGCAGATACGCAGTATTTT.

The V and J genes are TRBV3-1 (or the pseudogene TRBV3-2) and TRBJ2-1; a weak D match, TRBD2 (7 bases). The CDR3 runs to 16 residues. Per germline, CDR1 LGHDT and CDR2 YNNKEL (reference sequence). V was trimmed by 1 base and J by 4 bases, leaving 14 bases between them. This CDR3 is CASSQVSGGKYNEQFF. The CDR3 region has the DNA TGTGCCAGCAGCCAAGTATCGGGGGGCAAGTACAATGAGCAGTTCTTC.

There are a few counts of this clone. The genes are TRBV2 and TRBJ1-2; D ambiguous. Trimming left V 4 bases short and J 7 bases short, with 10 bases between. Germline CDR1 reads SNHLY; CDR2 reads FYNNEI. The CDR3 extends over 12 amino acids. CDR3 nucleotides: TGTGCCAGCAGTGTGTTTCCGACTGGCTACACCTTC. Protein product: CASSVFPTGYTF.

The V call is TRBV5-1, the J call TRBJ1-2, with TRBD1 identical over 8 bases. Germline V gene lookup returns CDR1 SGHRS and CDR2 YFSETQ. The CDR3 sequence is 13 residues long. Losses at the gene ends were 4 bases for V and 6 bases for J; bases not matched to a gene: 5. CDR3 bases: TGCGCCAGCAGCCTCCAGGGGGCGGATGGCTACACCTTC. It yields the protein CASSLQGADGYTF.

The J gene is TRBJ1-5, the V gene TRBV30, with D possibly matching TRBD1 (6 bases). Trimming took off 3 bases at V and 4 bases at J, with 13 bases between the two ends. CDR3 length equals 14 residues. Germline V gene lookup returns CDR1 GTSNPN and CDR2 SVGIG (reference sequence). CDR3 bases: TGTGCCTGGAGCGACGGACAGATTAATCAGCCCCAGCATTTT. It encodes CAWSDGQINQPQHF.

The chain combines TRBV3-1 (or the pseudogene TRBV3-2) with TRBJ2-4; D might be TRBD2 (5 bases). Germline assignment: CDR1 LGHDT and CDR2 YNNKEL (reference sequence). The V gene lost 1 base and the J gene lost 9 bases, with 13 bases spanning the gap. The CDR3 covers 14 residues. In DNA form, the CDR3 reads TGTGCCAGCAGCCAAGGGCCACTAGACGGCATTCAGTACTTC. Translation gives CASSQGPLDGIQYF.

V usage is TRBV6-6 and J usage is TRBJ2-7; D remains ambiguous. Trimming stripped 6 bases from V and 3 bases from J, with 6 bases between. Germline V lookup: CDR1 MNHNY, CDR2 SVGAGI (reference sequence). This CDR3 has 11 residues. CDR3 nucleotide sequence: TGTGCCAGCAGCTTCAACTACGAGCAGTACTTC. Translating gives CASSFNYEQYF.

The chain links TRBV5-4 to TRBJ2-3; TRBD2 agrees at 7 bases. The ends lost 4 bases at V and 3 bases at J; junction bases unmatched: 5. CDR3 length equals 14 residues. The germline V gene has CDR1 SGHNT and CDR2 YYREEE (reference sequence). CDR3 DNA: TGTGCCAGCAGCGTCCGGGACTATACAGATACGCAGTATTTT. Translating gives CASSVRDYTDTQYF.

The chain couples TRBV28 to TRBJ1-5; TRBD1 matches at 7 bases. CDR1 is MDHEN and CDR2 is SYDVKM in the germline V gene. The CDR3 runs 17 residues. With 1 base clipped from V and 0 bases from J, the junction kept 6 bases outside the gene matches. The CDR3 DNA sequence: TGTGCCAGCAGTTTATACATACAGGGGAATAGCAATCAGCCCCAGCATTTT. Its protein is CASSLYIQGNSNQPQHF.

The chain couples TRBV5-1 to TRBJ1-2; perhaps TRBD1 as D (6 bases). Germline CDR1 reads SGHRS; CDR2 reads YFSETQ. Deletions cut 3 bases from V and 4 bases from J, with 13 bases between. The CDR3 is 14 residues long. The CDR3 sequence is CASSSIRDTYGYTF. In nucleotides, the CDR3 is TGCGCCAGCAGCTCCATTCGGGACACCTATGGCTACACCTTC.

In DNA form, the CDR3 reads TGTGCCAGCAGCGTGTACCTACTGGGGGGTGAGCAGTTCTTC. It translates to CASSVYLLGGEQFF. The rearrangement links TRBV9 to TRBJ2-1, with TRBD2 as a possible D gene (6 bases). Germline V gene sequence: CDR1 SGDLS, CDR2 YYNGEE. V dropped 2 bases and J dropped 9 bases, with 15 bases sitting between them. The CDR3 runs 14 residues.

This clone has a single count. The rearrangement links TRBV7-2 to TRBJ1-2; TRBD1 matches at 10 bases. From germline, CDR1 is SGHTA and CDR2 FQGNSA. J was trimmed by 7 bases and V by 3 bases; bases with no gene match: 8. The CDR3 covers 15 residues. CDR3 sequence reads: CASSLTGGEWGGYTF. CDR3 sequence (DNA): TGTGCCAGCAGCTTGACAGGGGGCGAGTGGGGTGGCTACACCTTC.

This clone was seen a few times. The chain has TRBV12-5 and TRBJ1-6; tentatively, D is TRBD1 (6 bases). This CDR3 has 15 amino acids. Per germline, CDR1 LGHNT and CDR2 FRNRAP. V was clipped by 6 bases and J by 7 bases, with 16 bases between them. CDR3 region: CASGTTQGANSPLHF. The CDR3 nucleotides are TGTGCTAGTGGCACTACACAGGGAGCCAATTCACCCCTCCACTTT.

The chain carries TRBV3-1 (or the pseudogene TRBV3-2) and TRBJ2-1; TRBD1 might be the D (5 bases). The V gene's germline CDR1 is LGHDT and CDR2 YNNKEL (reference sequence). This CDR3 has 13 residues. Deletions cut 5 bases from V and 10 bases from J, with 15 bases between. The CDR3 sequence is CASSLRTPSEQFF. DNA for the CDR3: TGTGCCAGCAGCTTACGGACACCCTCCGAGCAGTTCTTC.

The rearrangement links TRBV10-2 to TRBJ2-2; D is possibly TRBD2 (7 bases). The germline V gene encodes CDR1 WSHSY and CDR2 SAAADI. This CDR3 is 17 amino acids long. The ends were cut back, 0 bases at V and 5 bases at J, with 16 bases in the middle. The CDR3: CASSESAWGGRTGELFF. For the CDR3, the DNA is TGCGCCAGCAGTGAGTCGGCATGGGGGGGGCGAACCGGGGAGCTGTTTTTT.

The chain couples TRBV7-9 to TRBJ1-1, with TRBD1 identical over 9 bases. The trim removed 7 bases at V and 1 base at J, leaving 4 bases unmatched. This CDR3 has 14 amino acids. Germline assignment: CDR1 SEHNR and CDR2 FQNEAQ (reference sequence). DNA of the CDR3: TGTGCCAGCACCAGGACAGGGGCGAACACTGAAGCTTTCTTT. This encodes CASTRTGANTEAFF.

The J gene is TRBJ2-5, the V gene TRBV27; TRBD2 matches 10 bases. This CDR3 has 15 amino acids. V gave up 6 bases and J gave up 2 bases; unmatched junction bases: 6. CDR1 MNHEY and CDR2 SMNVEV come from the germline V gene (reference sequence). The CDR3 sequence is CASRGLAGGQETQYF. The CDR3 DNA reads as TGTGCCAGCAGGGGATTAGCGGGGGGTCAAGAGACCCAGTACTTC.